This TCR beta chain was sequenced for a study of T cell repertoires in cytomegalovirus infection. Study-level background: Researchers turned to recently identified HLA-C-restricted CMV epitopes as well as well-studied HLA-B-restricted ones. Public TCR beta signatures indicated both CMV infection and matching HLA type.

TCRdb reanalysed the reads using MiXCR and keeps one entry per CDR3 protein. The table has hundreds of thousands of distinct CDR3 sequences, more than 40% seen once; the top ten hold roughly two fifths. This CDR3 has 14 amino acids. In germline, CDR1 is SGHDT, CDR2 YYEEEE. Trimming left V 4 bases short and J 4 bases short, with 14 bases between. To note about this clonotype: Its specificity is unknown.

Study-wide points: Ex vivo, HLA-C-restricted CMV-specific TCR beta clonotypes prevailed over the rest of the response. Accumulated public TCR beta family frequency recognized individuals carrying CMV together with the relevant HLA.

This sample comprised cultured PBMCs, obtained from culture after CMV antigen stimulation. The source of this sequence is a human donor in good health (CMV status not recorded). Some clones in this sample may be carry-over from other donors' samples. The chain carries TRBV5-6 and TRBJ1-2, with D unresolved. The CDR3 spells CASSIRLSTYGYTF. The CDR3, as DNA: TGTGCCAGCAGCATCCGTCTTTCCACCTATGGCTACACCTTC.